The clone carrying this T cell receptor (beta chain) has more than one count but fewer than ten. These data come from a study of human T cells and chemical hapten exposure. TCRdb recomputed calls from the RACE reads with MiXCR, one row per CDR3 protein. The profile shows 50,000 or so distinct CDR3 sequences, roughly 9.5% of them singletons. Sample time point: patch test 1, 2 weeks after DPC sensitization. As to treatment: therapeutic diphenylcyclopropenone sensitization with weekly scalp DPC. This TCR was recovered from a woman between 50 and 59 years old with alopecia areata. Some clones in this sample may be carry-over from other donors' samples. The sequenced sample was whole blood, obtained in connection with sensitization to the hapten diphenylcyclopropenone (DPC).

CDR3 bases: TGTGCCAGCAGCCGGGACAGGCCCGGGTACGAGCAGTACTTC. It encodes CASSRDRPGYEQYF. The chain is built from TRBV28 and TRBJ2-7; TRBD1 matches 8 bases. CDR1 MDHEN and CDR2 SYDVKM come from the germline V gene. Trimming removed 6 bases from V and 4 bases from J; junction bases left unmatched: 8. This CDR3 has 14 amino acids.